This T cell receptor beta chain came from a study of a mutant IDH1 vaccine in newly diagnosed glioma. Looking at the study overall: Treated individuals were approximately 60% male and around 40% female, averaging about 37 years of age. Before enrollment, patients got radiotherapy alone, temozolomide alone, or mostly the combination.

A word on this clone: Its antigen is unidentified.

Sample time point: week 47, end of study. Vaccination comprised doses that each held 300 ug of mutant IDH1 20-mer peptide, plus topical imiquimod. Assay: immunoSEQ multiplex PCR; the TCRdb copy retains only in-frame clones and omits some. The sample carries roughly 38,000 clones, approximately 79% recorded once. The TCR originated in a man aged 18 to 35 with glioma. Some clones in this sample may be carry-over from other donors' samples. The source material was PBMCs, sampled from a glioma patient whose treatment included an IDH1 peptide vaccine.

The CDR3 region is CASSERRSVNQPQHF. The DNA of the CDR3 is TGTGCCAGCAGTGAAAGGAGATCAGTCAATCAGCCCCAGCATTTT. The V gene is TRBV6-1, the J gene TRBJ1-5; D gene unclear. The CDR3 spans 15 residues. The V end lost 2 bases, the J end lost 3 bases, and 11 bases lay between the germline ends. Germline V CDR1 and CDR2: MNHNS, SASEGT.